The 18 T cell receptor beta chains below were found in one sample sequenced in a study of blood T cell repertoires in COVID-19. The table came from immunoSEQ multiplex PCR; TCRdb's copy has only in-frame clones and leaves some out. The table lists about 150,000 clones, about nine tenths of them singletons. The sequenced sample consisted of PBMCs or T cells enriched from blood (not recorded which). Source of these receptors: a woman in her forties who had been exposed to COVID-19.

This rearrangement joins TRBV20-1 to TRBJ1-5; D is uncertain. This CDR3 contains 14 residues. The V end lost 3 bases, the J end lost 5 bases, and 14 bases lay between the germline ends. In germline, CDR1 is DFQATT, CDR2 SNEGSKA (reference sequence). This CDR3 is CSASTRLTDQPQHF. The DNA of the CDR3 is TGCAGTGCTAGTACCCGGCTCACAGATCAGCCCCAGCATTTT.

The chain uses TRBV24-1 and TRBJ2-7, with D perhaps TRBD2 (5 bases). The CDR3 covers 14 residues. V dropped 5 bases and J dropped 6 bases, with 16 bases sitting between them. Germline CDR1 reads KGHDR; CDR2 reads SFDVKD. DNA for the CDR3: TGTGCCACCAGTGCCTCAACCGGGAATAGCGAGCAGTACTTC. Its protein product is CATSASTGNSEQYF.

This rearrangement joins TRBV9 to TRBJ2-7; a weak D match, TRBD1 (6 bases). The CDR3 consists of 14 residues. The germline V gene has CDR1 SGDLS and CDR2 YYNGEE. Deletions cut 1 base from V and 0 bases from J, with 8 bases between. CDR3 in amino acids: CASSVRDNSYEQYF. For the CDR3, the DNA is TGTGCCAGCAGCGTACGGGACAACTCCTACGAGCAGTACTTC. Full variable domain (remainder filled in from reference TRBV9 and TRBJ2-7): DSGVTQTPKHLITATGQRVTLRCSPRSGDLSVYWYQQSLDQGLQFLIQYYNGEERAKGNILERFSAQQFPDLHSELNLSSLELGDSALYFCASSVRDNSYEQYFGPGTRLTVT.

The rearrangement joins TRBV11-2 to TRBJ1-5; 9 nucleotides align to TRBD1. Unmatched junction bases numbered 4, after V lost 5 bases and J lost 5 bases. The CDR3 extends over 14 amino acids. Germline V gene data show CDR1 as SGHAT and CDR2 as FQNNGV. CDR3 nucleotides: TGTGCCAGCAGCGTAACAGGGGGCGATCAGCCCCAGCATTTT. Its translation: CASSVTGGDQPQHF.

The genes are TRBV19 and TRBJ1-2; D uncertain. From germline, CDR1 is LNHDA and CDR2 SQIVND (reference sequence). Trimming stripped 7 bases from V and 2 bases from J, with 11 bases between. The CDR3 consists of 13 residues. The DNA for the CDR3 is TGTGCCAGTACCCCGGCAGGAAACTATGGCTACACCTTC. Translated, it gives CASTPAGNYGYTF.

The chain joins TRBV6-1 to TRBJ1-2, with 8 bases fitting TRBD1. J gave up 6 bases and V 3 bases, and 3 bases lay outside the gene matches. The CDR3 is 13 amino acids. CDR1 is MNHNS and CDR2 is SASEGT in the germline V gene. The CDR3 protein is CASSETGVDGYTF. For the CDR3, the DNA is TGTGCCAGCAGTGAGACAGGGGTGGATGGCTACACCTTC.

This chain uses TRBV7-2 with TRBJ1-6; 7 bases match TRBD1. Trimming removed 4 bases from V and 6 bases from J; junction bases left unmatched: 9. Germline values: CDR1 SGHTA, CDR2 FQGNSA. CDR3 length equals 16 residues. The CDR3: CASSSLNRGSNSPLHF. As DNA, the CDR3 is TGTGCCAGCAGCTCCCTGAACAGGGGATCTAATTCACCCCTCCACTTT.

For the CDR3, the DNA is TGCGCCAGCAGCCAAGATAACGACAGGGGGACGACCCAGTACTTC. Translation: CASSQDNDRGTTQYF. V usage is TRBV4-1 and J usage is TRBJ2-5; 9 bases line up with TRBD1. This CDR3 contains 15 residues. The trim removed 0 bases at V and 7 bases at J, leaving 6 bases unmatched. Germline V gene sequence: CDR1 MGHRA, CDR2 YSYEKL.

The V gene is TRBV13, the J gene TRBJ2-3; 13 nucleotides agree with TRBD2. Unmatched junction bases numbered 10, after V lost 11 bases and J lost 8 bases. The germline V gene has CDR1 PRHDT and CDR2 FYEKMQ (reference sequence). The CDR3 is 14 amino acids. In nucleotides, the CDR3 is TGTGCCTTCAGAGGCACTAGCGGGAGGGGTACGCAGTATTTT. As protein: CAFRGTSGRGTQYF.

The chain joins TRBV28 to TRBJ1-4, with TRBD1 as a possible D gene (5 bases). The V end was cut by 3 bases, the J end by 3 bases, with 11 bases between. This CDR3 contains 15 residues. CDR1 and CDR2 (germline): MDHEN, SYDVKM. The CDR3 sequence: CASSFLDRANEKLFF. The CDR3 nucleotides are TGTGCCAGCAGTTTCCTAGACAGAGCTAATGAAAAACTGTTTTTT.

The chain is built from TRBV6-5 and TRBJ2-7; D call uncertain. V gave up 2 bases and J gave up 0 bases, with 11 bases separating them. Germline V gives CDR1 MNHEY, CDR2 SVGAGI. The CDR3 is 15 residues long. The CDR3 sequence is CASSYVSVISYEQYF. CDR3 in DNA: TGTGCCAGCAGTTACGTCAGCGTAATCTCCTACGAGCAGTACTTC.

V gene TRBV6-2 or TRBV6-3 combines with J gene TRBJ2-1; TRBD2 is a possible D gene (6 bases). The length of the CDR3 is 15 residues. Germline CDR1 reads MNHEY; CDR2 reads SVGEGT. The V and J ends lost 6 bases and 2 bases respectively, with 14 bases between them. The CDR3 region has the DNA TGTGCCAGCAGCCCGGGAGACGCGGCCTACAATGAGCAGTTCTTC. Its protein product is CASSPGDAAYNEQFF.

This sequence joins TRBV9 and TRBJ2-1; no clear D gene. Trimming left V 4 bases short and J 6 bases short, with 8 bases between. The CDR3 totals 12 residues. CDR1 is SGDLS and CDR2 is YYNGEE in the germline V gene. The CDR3 reads CASSLYPNEQFF. CDR3 coding DNA: TGTGCCAGCAGCCTCTACCCCAATGAGCAGTTCTTC.

The chain uses TRBV21-1 and TRBJ2-7; the table's D gene call, TRBD1, was not cross checked with the DNA. TRBV21-1 constitutes a pseudogene. The CDR3 runs 14 residues. The CDR3 DNA is TGTGCCCCCTCCCGGGACAGGTTGCTCTACGAGCAGTACTTC. This translates into CAPSRDRLLYEQYF.

This chain connects TRBV9 to TRBJ2-2, with D possibly being TRBD1 (5 bases). From germline, CDR1 is SGDLS and CDR2 YYNGEE. This CDR3 region has 15 residues. V was trimmed by 6 bases and J by 1 base, leaving 13 bases between them. The CDR3 coding sequence is TGTGCCAGCACCCGTACAGGAAGGAACACCGGGGAGCTGTTTTTT. Its translation is CASTRTGRNTGELFF.

This clone was recorded only once. The rearrangement uses TRBV27 and TRBJ1-6; D call uncertain. CDR1 and CDR2 from the germline V gene are MNHEY and SMNVEV (reference sequence). CDR3 length: 16 residues. The V end lost 3 bases, the J end lost 4 bases, and 13 bases lay between the germline ends. This chain's CDR3 is CASSLPPRGYNSPLHF. The CDR3 coding sequence is TGTGCCAGCAGTTTGCCTCCGCGGGGTTATAATTCACCCCTCCACTTT.

CDR3 amino acids: CASSLRLQGWTEAFF. The CDR3 DNA sequence: TGCGCCAGCAGCTTGAGGCTACAGGGCTGGACTGAAGCTTTCTTT. The rearrangement joins TRBV5-1 to TRBJ1-1; TRBD1 might be the D (6 bases). The CDR3 runs to 15 residues. V was pared by 1 base and J by 5 bases, with 15 bases between. Per the germline V gene, CDR1 is SGHRS and CDR2 is YFSETQ.

CDR3 region: CASSLSNSGNTIYF. The CDR3 DNA reads TGTGCCAGCAGCTTGTCAAACTCTGGAAACACCATATATTTT. The rearrangement links TRBV13 to TRBJ1-3; D remains unclear. This CDR3 is 14 amino acids long. Trimming left V 3 bases short and J 0 bases short, with 6 bases between. CDR1 is PRHDT and CDR2 is FYEKMQ in the germline V gene (reference sequence). The full variable domain, its missing parts supplied by reference TRBV13 and TRBJ1-3, is AAGVIQSPRHLIKEKRETATLKCYPIPRHDTVYWYQQGPGQDPQFLISFYEKMQSDKGSIPDRFSAQQFSDYHSELNMSSLELGDSALYFCASSLSNSGNTIYFGEGSWLTVV.